Each of the 15 T cell receptor beta chains below was sequenced from the same sample in a study of T cells in narcolepsy. Sequenced by immunoSEQ multiplex PCR; TCRdb stores in-frame clones only, minus some. The table includes 35,000 or so clones, around 85% detected once. Sequences were obtained from CD45RA- memory CD4+ T cells from PBMCs. The source is a human donor with narcolepsy.

The rearrangement uses TRBV5-1 and TRBJ1-4; maybe TRBD1 (5 bases). The CDR3 is made up of 13 amino acids. CDR1 SGHRS and CDR2 YFSETQ come from the germline V gene. V gave up 1 base and J gave up 7 bases, with 8 bases separating them. The CDR3 loop reads CASSLQGLEKLFF. CDR3 coding DNA: TGCGCCAGCAGCTTGCAGGGACTTGAAAAACTGTTTTTT.

The chain combines TRBV7-3 with TRBJ1-1; D is unresolved. This CDR3 is 15 amino acids long. CDR1 and CDR2 (germline): SGHTA, FQGTGA. Between the trimmed V and J ends, which lost 3 bases and 5 bases, there was a span of 16 bases. The CDR3 coding sequence is TGTGCCAGCAGCTTGGCGTCGGGCAGGAGGACTGAAGCTTTCTTT. Encoded protein: CASSLASGRRTEAFF.

V and J are TRBV15 and TRBJ2-1; 11 positions match TRBD2. Trimming took 6 bases from V and 5 from J; bases not matched to a gene: 0. This CDR3 has 13 residues. Per germline, CDR1 LNHNV and CDR2 YYDKDF (reference sequence). The CDR3 region is CATRLAGDNEQFF. The CDR3, as DNA: TGTGCCACCAGACTAGCGGGGGACAATGAGCAGTTCTTC.

The chain employs TRBV6-1 and TRBJ2-7; D uncertain. V was cut by 3 bases and J by 1 base, with 10 bases left in between. Germline V lookup: CDR1 MNHNS, CDR2 SASEGT. This CDR3 comprises 14 residues. The CDR3 is CASSEAGPSYEQYF. In nucleotides, the CDR3 is TGTGCCAGCAGTGAGGCCGGCCCATCCTACGAGCAGTACTTC.

This sequence joins TRBV18 and TRBJ2-7; tentatively, D is TRBD1 (6 bases). The CDR3 is made up of 13 amino acids. CDR1 is KGHSH and CDR2 is LQKENI in the germline V gene. Deletions cut 8 bases from V and 0 bases from J, with 11 bases between. CDR3 protein: CASTPDSSYEQYF. The CDR3 nucleotides are TGTGCCAGCACGCCGGACAGCTCCTACGAGCAGTACTTC.

The chain combines TRBV19 with TRBJ2-5; a weak D match, TRBD2 (6 bases). V lost 3 bases and J 6 bases, leaving 17 bases between the germline ends. The CDR3 extends over 15 amino acids. Germline-derived CDR1 and CDR2 are LNHDA and SQIVND (reference sequence). The CDR3 nucleotides are TGTGCCAGTAGTATGGCGCAGGGAGGTGGGCAGACCCAGTACTTC. This translates into CASSMAQGGGQTQYF.

The chain carries TRBV9 and TRBJ2-5; D not resolved. V was pared by 4 bases and J by 4 bases, with 14 bases between. Germline V gene data show CDR1 as SGDLS and CDR2 as YYNGEE. This CDR3 comprises 14 residues. The CDR3 region is CASSIDGGRETQYF. The CDR3 DNA reads TGTGCCAGCAGCATCGACGGTGGGCGAGAGACCCAGTACTTC.

This chain links TRBV18 with TRBJ2-5, with TRBD2 identical over 11 bases. This CDR3 comprises 15 residues. The J segment lost 3 bases and the V segment lost 3 bases, leaving 3 bases of the junction unmatched. Germline CDR1 and CDR2: KGHSH and LQKENI. CDR3 nucleotides: TGTGCCAGCTCACCCCCGGGACTAGCGGAAGAGACCCAGTACTTC. Residues: CASSPPGLAEETQYF.

This clone was counted once. The genes are TRBV9 and TRBJ2-7; 10 bases are shared with TRBD1. J gave up 3 bases and V 4 bases, and 13 bases lay outside the gene matches. Germline V gene data show CDR1 as SGDLS and CDR2 as YYNGEE. This CDR3 has 17 amino acids. CDR3 nucleotides: TGTGCCAGCAGCCTCACAGCGGGGACAGGGGCCTTCTACGAGCAGTACTTC. It yields the protein CASSLTAGTGAFYEQYF.

The rearrangement uses TRBV6-1 and TRBJ1-1, with D possibly matching TRBD1 (5 bases). The CDR3 runs to 15 residues. Trimming removed 3 bases at V and 0 bases at J, with 11 bases between. Per germline, CDR1 MNHNS and CDR2 SASEGT. The CDR3 protein is CASSDRAAMNTEAFF. The CDR3 bases are TGTGCCAGCAGTGACAGGGCGGCCATGAACACTGAAGCTTTCTTT.

The V gene is TRBV5-1, the J gene TRBJ2-6; 8 bases are a match to TRBD1. CDR3 length equals 18 residues. V lost 0 bases and J lost 3; bases outside the gene matches: 8. Germline assignment: CDR1 SGHRS and CDR2 YFSETQ. The CDR3 DNA is TGCGCCAGCAGCTTGGCCGGTCAGGGGGCGCATGGGGCCAACGTCCTGACTTTC. Translated: CASSLAGQGAHGANVLTF.

The chain is built from TRBV14 and TRBJ2-3; 9 bases align to TRBD2. V lost 4 bases and J lost 0; bases outside the gene matches: 5. The CDR3 runs 16 residues. The germline V gene encodes CDR1 SGHDN and CDR2 FVKESK. The CDR3 protein is CASSRRLAGSTDTQYF. CDR3 bases: TGTGCCAGCAGCCGACGGCTAGCGGGGAGCACAGATACGCAGTATTTT. Full variable domain (missing parts from reference TRBV14 and TRBJ2-3): EAGVTQFPSHSVIEKGQTVTLRCDPISGHDNLYWYRRVMGKEIKFLLHFVKESKQDESGMPNNRFLAERTGGTYSTLKVQPAELEDSGVYFCASSRRLAGSTDTQYFGPGTRLTVL.

The chain has TRBV11-1 and TRBJ2-7; D gene unclear. Trimming removed 1 base at V and 3 bases at J, with 7 bases between. Germline V gives CDR1 SGHAT, CDR2 FQDESV (reference sequence). This CDR3 has 13 residues. Here the CDR3 DNA reads TGTGCCAGCAGCTTAGTTCCTCTCTACGAGCAGTACTTC. Translated: CASSLVPLYEQYF. Based on the CDR3 plus reference TRBV11-1 and TRBJ2-7, the full variable domain is EAEVAQSPRYKITEKSQAVAFWCDPISGHATLYWYRQILGQGPELLVQFQDESVVDDSQLPKDRFSAERLKGVDSTLKIQPAELGDSAMYLCASSLVPLYEQYFGPGTRLTVT.

A word on this clone: A junction end diverges from the germline sequence, so it may reflect a read error. J is TRBJ1-5 and V is TRBV15, with a possible D match to TRBD1 (6 bases). Germline V lookup: CDR1 LNHNV, CDR2 YYDKDF (reference sequence). The CDR3 has 15 amino acids. As DNA, the CDR3 is TGTGCCACCAGCAGAGGTCCGGGGGGCAATCAGCCCCGGCATTTT. This encodes CATSRGPGGNQPRHF. Full variable domain (outside the CDR3, taken from reference TRBV15 and TRBJ1-5): DAMVIQNPRYQVTQFGKPVTLSCSQTLNHNVMYWYQQKSSQAPKLLFHYYDKDFNNEADTPDNFQSRRPNTSFCFLDIRSPGLGDTAMYLCATSRGPGGNQPRHFGDGTRLSIL.

Note on this clone: One end of the junction does not line up with germline, which may come from a read error. This sequence joins TRBV7-7 and TRBJ2-2; 9 positions agree with TRBD2. The length of the CDR3 is 15 residues. Germline values: CDR1 SSHAT, CDR2 FNYEAQ (reference sequence). The CDR3 coding sequence is TGTGCTAGCAGGCGGGGGGGCGCGAACACCGGGGAGCTGTTTTTT. It encodes CASRRGGANTGELFF.